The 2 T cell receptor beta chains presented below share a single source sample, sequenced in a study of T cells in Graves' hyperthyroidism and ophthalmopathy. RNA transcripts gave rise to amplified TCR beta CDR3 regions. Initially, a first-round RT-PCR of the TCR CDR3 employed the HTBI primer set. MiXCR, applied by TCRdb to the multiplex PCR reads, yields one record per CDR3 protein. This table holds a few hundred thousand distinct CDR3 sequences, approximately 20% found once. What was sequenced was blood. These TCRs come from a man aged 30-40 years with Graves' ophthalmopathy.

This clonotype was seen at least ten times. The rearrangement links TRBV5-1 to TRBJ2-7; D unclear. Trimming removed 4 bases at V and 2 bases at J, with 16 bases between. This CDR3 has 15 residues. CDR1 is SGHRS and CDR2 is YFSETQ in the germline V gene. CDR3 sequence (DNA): TGCGCCAGCAGCACTGGCCGTTTCGGCGCCTACGAGCAGTACTTC. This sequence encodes CASSTGRFGAYEQYF. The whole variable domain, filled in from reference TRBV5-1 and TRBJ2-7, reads KAGVTQTPRYLIKTRGQQVTLSCSPISGHRSVSWYQQTPGQGLQFLFEYFSETQRNKGNFPGRFSGRQFSNSRSEMNVSTLELGDSALYLCASSTGRFGAYEQYFGPGTRLTVT.

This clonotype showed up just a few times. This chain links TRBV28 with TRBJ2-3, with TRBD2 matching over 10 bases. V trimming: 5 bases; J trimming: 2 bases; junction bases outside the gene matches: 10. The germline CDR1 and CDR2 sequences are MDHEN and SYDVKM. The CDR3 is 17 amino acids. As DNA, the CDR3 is TGTGCCAGCAGTCCATCCCGGACTAGCGGTTTCACAGATACGCAGTATTTT. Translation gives CASSPSRTSGFTDTQYF.